The entry below describes one T cell receptor (beta chain). Germline CDR1 SGDLS, CDR2 YYNGEE. V shed 3 bases and J 7 bases; nucleotides not matched to a gene: 9. The CDR3 has 15 amino acids. Profiled with immunoSEQ multiplex PCR; TCRdb holds only in-frame clones, not every one. Of approximately 37,000 clones listed, over 75% are singletons. This specimen comes from a study of PD-1 blockade in classical Hodgkin lymphoma. Autologous stem cell transplantation was followed by relapse in every patient, and brentuximab vedotin exposure varied. The receptor was isolated from a human donor with classical Hodgkin lymphoma. The sequencing used peripheral blood mononuclear cells (PBMCs), collected at baseline. The V call is TRBV9, the J call TRBJ1-4; TRBD1 matches 7 bases. The CDR3 sequence is CASSDGTGASEKLFF. The CDR3 region has the DNA TGTGCCAGCAGCGACGGCACAGGGGCGAGTGAAAAACTGTTTTTT. The full variable domain, rest sourced from reference TRBV9 and TRBJ1-4, is DSGVTQTPKHLITATGQRVTLRCSPRSGDLSVYWYQQSLDQGLQFLIQYYNGEERAKGNILERFSAQQFPDLHSELNLSSLELGDSALYFCASSDGTGASEKLFFGSGTQLSVL.